This entry describes one T cell receptor beta chain. The antigen is undetermined. This CDR3 has 16 amino acids. Trimming at V came to 1 base and at J to 7 bases, leaving 2 bases not matched to a gene. In germline, CDR1 is SGHTA, CDR2 FQGNSA. Treatment here: approximately 11-day PBMC culture with coronavirus spike peptide pools or control peptides (ViraFEST assay). Each well received some 2.2 million PBMCs, cultured with roughly 9.5 IU/ml IL-2 and 9.5 to 10 ug/ml peptide pools. The data stem from a study of vaccination and CD4 T cells after COVID-19. At the Johns Hopkins FTIC core, DNA taken from cultured CD4+ T cells was sequenced by way of the Oncomine TCR Beta short-read assay. One entry per CDR3 protein results from TCRdb running MiXCR on the PCR reads. The sample shows about 15,000 distinct CDR3 sequences, 65% to 80% of them seen only once.

Material for sequencing was CD4+ T cells from blood, cultured in vitro. The V gene is TRBV7-2, the J gene TRBJ2-1, with 15 bases fitting TRBD2. The sequence derives from a human donor who had recovered from COVID-19. CDR3 amino acids: CASSLEGTSGRNEQFF. The CDR3 bases are TGTGCCAGCAGCTTAGAGGGGACTAGCGGGAGGAATGAGCAGTTCTTC.